Given below is one T cell receptor beta chain in context. Its antigen is still unknown. Researchers collected approximately 9.9 milliliters of peripheral blood from every single donor. This record belongs to a study of blood T cells in healthy people across ages. Notes on the study in general: Researchers said unsorted PBMCs prevented a conclusive naive versus antigen-experienced comparison. Aged donors had fewer naive CD4+ cells and lower diversity than long-lived donors. The study lacked donor CMV status, which possibly confounded expanded clonotype changes.

Germline CDR1 is LGHDT and CDR2 is YNNKEL (reference sequence). V was shortened by 0 bases and J by 4 bases, with 12 bases between the two germline ends. CDR3 length: 15 residues. Through a sample-barcoded 5' primer and a J-beta primer mix, a second PCR was run for roughly 7 to 11 cycles. Each CDR3 protein is one row after TCRdb ran MiXCR on the 5' RACE reads. Of about 730,000 distinct CDR3 sequences detected, roughly 41% appear once; the ten largest clones hold under 25%. The sequenced sample was blood. The source is a woman aged 60 to 75 in good health. V and J are TRBV3-1 and TRBJ1-1; D gene uncertain. The DNA for the CDR3 is TGTGCCAGCAGCCAAGATACCGGCCATAGCACTGAAGCTTTCTTT. Amino acid sequence: CASSQDTGHSTEAFF.